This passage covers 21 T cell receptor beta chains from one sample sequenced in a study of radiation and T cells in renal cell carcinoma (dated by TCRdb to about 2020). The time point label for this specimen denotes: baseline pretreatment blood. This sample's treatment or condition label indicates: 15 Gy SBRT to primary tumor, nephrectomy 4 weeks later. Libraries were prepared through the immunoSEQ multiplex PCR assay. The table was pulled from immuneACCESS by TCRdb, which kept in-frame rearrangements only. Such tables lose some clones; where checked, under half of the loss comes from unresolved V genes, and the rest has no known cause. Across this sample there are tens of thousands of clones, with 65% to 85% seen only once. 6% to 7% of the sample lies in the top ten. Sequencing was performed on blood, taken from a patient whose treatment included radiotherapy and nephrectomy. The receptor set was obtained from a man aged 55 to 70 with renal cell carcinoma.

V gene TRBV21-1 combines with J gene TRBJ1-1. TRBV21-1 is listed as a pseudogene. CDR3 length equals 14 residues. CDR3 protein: CASSIIRQNTEAFF. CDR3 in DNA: TGTGCCAGCAGCATCATACGGCAGAACACTGAAGCTTTCTTT.

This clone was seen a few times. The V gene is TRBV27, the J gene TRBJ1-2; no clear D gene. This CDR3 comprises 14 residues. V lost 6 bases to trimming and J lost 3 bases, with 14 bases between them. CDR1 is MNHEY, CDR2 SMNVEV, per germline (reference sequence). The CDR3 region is CASSSYPEDYGYTF. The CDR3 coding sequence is TGTGCCAGCAGCTCTTACCCAGAGGACTATGGCTACACCTTC.

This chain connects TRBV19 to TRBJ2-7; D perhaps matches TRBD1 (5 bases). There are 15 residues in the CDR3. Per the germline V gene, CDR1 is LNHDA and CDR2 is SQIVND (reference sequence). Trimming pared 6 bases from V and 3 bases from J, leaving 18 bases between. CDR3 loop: CASRRDWQGGYEQYF. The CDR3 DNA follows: TGTGCCAGTAGACGAGATTGGCAGGGTGGCTACGAGCAGTACTTC.

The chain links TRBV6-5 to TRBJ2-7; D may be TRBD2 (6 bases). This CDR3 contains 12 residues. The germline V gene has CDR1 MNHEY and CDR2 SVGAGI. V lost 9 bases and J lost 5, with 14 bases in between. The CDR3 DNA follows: TGTGCCAGTAGACTAGTCCCTCACGAGCAGTACTTC. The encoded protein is CASRLVPHEQYF.

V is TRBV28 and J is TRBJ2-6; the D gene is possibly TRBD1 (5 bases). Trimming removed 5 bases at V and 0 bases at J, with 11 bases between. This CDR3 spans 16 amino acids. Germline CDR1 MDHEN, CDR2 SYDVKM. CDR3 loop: CASSLDISSGANVLTF. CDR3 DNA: TGTGCCAGCAGTCTGGACATAAGCTCTGGGGCCAACGTCCTGACTTTC.

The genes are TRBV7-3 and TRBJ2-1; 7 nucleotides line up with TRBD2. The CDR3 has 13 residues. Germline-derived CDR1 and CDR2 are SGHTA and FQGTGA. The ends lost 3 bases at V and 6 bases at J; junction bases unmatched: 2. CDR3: CASSFSGGNEQFF. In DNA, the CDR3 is TGTGCCAGCAGCTTCTCGGGAGGCAATGAGCAGTTCTTC.

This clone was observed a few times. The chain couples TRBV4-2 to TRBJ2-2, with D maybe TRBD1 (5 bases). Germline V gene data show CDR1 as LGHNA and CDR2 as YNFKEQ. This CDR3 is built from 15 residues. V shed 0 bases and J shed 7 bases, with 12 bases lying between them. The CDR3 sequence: CASSQDWQGSGELFF. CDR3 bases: TGTGCCAGCAGCCAAGATTGGCAGGGCAGCGGGGAGCTGTTTTTT.

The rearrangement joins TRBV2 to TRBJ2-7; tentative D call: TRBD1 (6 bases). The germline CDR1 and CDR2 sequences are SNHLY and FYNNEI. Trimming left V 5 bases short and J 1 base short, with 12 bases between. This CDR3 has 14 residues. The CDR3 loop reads CASSLGGGSYEQYF. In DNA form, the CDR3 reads TGTGCCAGCAGTCTTGGGGGCGGATCCTACGAGCAGTACTTC.

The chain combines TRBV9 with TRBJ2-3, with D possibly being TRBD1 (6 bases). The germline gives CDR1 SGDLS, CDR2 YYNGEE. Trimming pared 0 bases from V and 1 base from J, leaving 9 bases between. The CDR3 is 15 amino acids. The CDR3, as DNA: TGTGCCAGCAGCGTAGTGGCAGGGGGCACAGATACGCAGTATTTT. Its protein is CASSVVAGGTDTQYF.

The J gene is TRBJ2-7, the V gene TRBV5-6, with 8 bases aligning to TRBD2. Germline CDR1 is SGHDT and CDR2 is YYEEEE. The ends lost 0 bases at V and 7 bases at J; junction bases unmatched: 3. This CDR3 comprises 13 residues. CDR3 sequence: CASSLVGTREQYF. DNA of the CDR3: TGTGCCAGCAGCTTGGTTGGGACTAGAGAGCAGTACTTC. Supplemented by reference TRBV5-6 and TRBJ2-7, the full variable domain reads DAGVTQSPTHLIKTRGQQVTLRCSPKSGHDTVSWYQQALGQGPQFIFQYYEEEERQRGNFPDRFSGHQFPNYSSELNVNALLLGDSALYLCASSLVGTREQYFGPGTRLTVT.

The CDR3 nucleotides are TGTGCCAGCAGCTTAGAAGGAGTGGGGACTAGCGGGGCAACCTACGAGCAGTACTTC. Protein product: CASSLEGVGTSGATYEQYF. This chain connects TRBV13 to TRBJ2-7, with 13 bases aligning to TRBD2. This CDR3 contains 19 residues. Germline lookup yields CDR1 PRHDT and CDR2 FYEKMQ (reference sequence). The junction had 11 bases not matched to a gene; V was cut back by 1 base and J by 2 bases.

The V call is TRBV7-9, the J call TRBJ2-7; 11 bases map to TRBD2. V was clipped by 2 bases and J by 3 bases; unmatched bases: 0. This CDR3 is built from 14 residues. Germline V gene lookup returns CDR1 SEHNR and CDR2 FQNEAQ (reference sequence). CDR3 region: CASSLLAGGYEQYF. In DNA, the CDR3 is TGTGCCAGCAGCTTACTAGCGGGAGGCTACGAGCAGTACTTC. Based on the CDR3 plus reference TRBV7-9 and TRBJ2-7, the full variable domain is DTGVSQNPRHKITKRGQNVTFRCDPISEHNRLYWYRQTLGQGPEFLTYFQNEAQLEKSRLLSDRFSAERPKGSFSTLEIQRTEQGDSAMYLCASSLLAGGYEQYFGPGTRLTVT.

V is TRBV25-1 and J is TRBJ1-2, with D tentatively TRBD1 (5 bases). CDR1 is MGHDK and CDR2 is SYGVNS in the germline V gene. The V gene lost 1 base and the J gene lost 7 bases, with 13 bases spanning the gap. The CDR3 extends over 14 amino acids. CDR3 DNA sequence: TGTGCCAGCAGTGAATTGGAAAGGGGCGGTGGCTACACCTTC. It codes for CASSELERGGGYTF.

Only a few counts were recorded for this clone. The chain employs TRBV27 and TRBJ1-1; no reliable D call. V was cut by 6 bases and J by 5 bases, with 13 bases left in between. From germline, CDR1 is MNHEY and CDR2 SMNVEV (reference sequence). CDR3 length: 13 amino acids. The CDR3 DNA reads TGTGCCAGCAGCCTCCCCGGGAGGACTGAAGCTTTCTTT. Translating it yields CASSLPGRTEAFF.

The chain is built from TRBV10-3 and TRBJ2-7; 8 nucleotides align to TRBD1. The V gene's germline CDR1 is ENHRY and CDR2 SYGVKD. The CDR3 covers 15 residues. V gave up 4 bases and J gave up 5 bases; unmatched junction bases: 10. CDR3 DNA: TGTGCCATCAGTGCCCCCCAGGGGGCTAGCCACGAGCAGTACTTC. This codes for CAISAPQGASHEQYF.

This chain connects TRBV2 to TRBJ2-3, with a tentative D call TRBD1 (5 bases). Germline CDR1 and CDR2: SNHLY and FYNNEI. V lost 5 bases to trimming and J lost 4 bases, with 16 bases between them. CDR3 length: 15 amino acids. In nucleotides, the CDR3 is TGTGCCAGCAGTCCGGGCCCCAGGGATTCAGATACGCAGTATTTT. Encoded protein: CASSPGPRDSDTQYF.

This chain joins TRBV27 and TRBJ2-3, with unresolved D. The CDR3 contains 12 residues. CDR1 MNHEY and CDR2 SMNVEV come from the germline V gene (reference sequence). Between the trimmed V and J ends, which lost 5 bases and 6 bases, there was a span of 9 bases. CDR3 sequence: CASSPARDTQYF. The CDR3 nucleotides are TGTGCCAGCAGTCCGGCAAGGGATACGCAGTATTTT.

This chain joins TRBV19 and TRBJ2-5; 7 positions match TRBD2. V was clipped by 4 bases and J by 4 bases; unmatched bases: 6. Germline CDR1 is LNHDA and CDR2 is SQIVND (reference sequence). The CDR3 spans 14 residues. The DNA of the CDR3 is TGTGCCAGTAGTACAGCGGGAATTGGAGAGACCCAGTACTTC. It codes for CASSTAGIGETQYF.

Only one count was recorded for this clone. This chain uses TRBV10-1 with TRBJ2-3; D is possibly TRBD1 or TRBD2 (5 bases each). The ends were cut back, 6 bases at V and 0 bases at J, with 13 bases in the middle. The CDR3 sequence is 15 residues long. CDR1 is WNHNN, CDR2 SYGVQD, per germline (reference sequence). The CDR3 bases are TGCGCCAGCAGCCCGGGACGGTTTAGCACAGATACGCAGTATTTT. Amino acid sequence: CASSPGRFSTDTQYF.

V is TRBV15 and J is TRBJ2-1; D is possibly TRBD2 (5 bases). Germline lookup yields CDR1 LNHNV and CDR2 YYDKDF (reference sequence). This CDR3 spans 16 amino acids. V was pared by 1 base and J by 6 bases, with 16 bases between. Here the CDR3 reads CATSRGGDSAINEQFF. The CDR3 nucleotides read TGTGCCACCAGCAGAGGAGGAGATAGCGCAATCAATGAGCAGTTCTTC.

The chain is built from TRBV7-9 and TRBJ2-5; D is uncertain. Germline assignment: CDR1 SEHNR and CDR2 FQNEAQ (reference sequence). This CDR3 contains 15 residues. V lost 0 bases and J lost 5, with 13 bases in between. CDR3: CASSLASLVAETQYF. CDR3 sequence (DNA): TGTGCCAGCAGCTTAGCCTCACTTGTTGCTGAGACCCAGTACTTC.